This T cell receptor beta chain appears in the sequencing data of a study of blood T cell repertoires in COVID-19. Study-wide context: Samples representing acute and convalescent COVID-19 were sourced from the United States, Italy and Spain.

Methods used by the authors: Amplification with reference gene primers provided the estimates of nucleated cell counts. Libraries were prepared by immunoSEQ multiplex PCR; TCRdb keeps only in-frame clonotypes and omits some of them. The V and J calls and the clone size are those of that table, but D and trimming were determined from the DNA. The repertoire holds 30,000 to 35,000 clones, approximately 89% seen once, with 11% to 15% in the top ten. Germline values: CDR1 SNHLY, CDR2 FYNNEI. There are 16 residues in the CDR3. V lost 6 bases to trimming and J lost 2 bases, with 20 bases between them. V gene TRBV2 combines with J gene TRBJ2-7; D is possibly TRBD2 (6 bases). The TCR comes from a man aged 55 to 70 with active COVID-19. Sequencing was carried out using peripheral blood. CDR3 amino acids: CASSRTPGLNAYEQYF. As DNA, the CDR3 is TGTGCCAGCAGCCGAACCCCGGGACTGAACGCCTACGAGCAGTACTTC.